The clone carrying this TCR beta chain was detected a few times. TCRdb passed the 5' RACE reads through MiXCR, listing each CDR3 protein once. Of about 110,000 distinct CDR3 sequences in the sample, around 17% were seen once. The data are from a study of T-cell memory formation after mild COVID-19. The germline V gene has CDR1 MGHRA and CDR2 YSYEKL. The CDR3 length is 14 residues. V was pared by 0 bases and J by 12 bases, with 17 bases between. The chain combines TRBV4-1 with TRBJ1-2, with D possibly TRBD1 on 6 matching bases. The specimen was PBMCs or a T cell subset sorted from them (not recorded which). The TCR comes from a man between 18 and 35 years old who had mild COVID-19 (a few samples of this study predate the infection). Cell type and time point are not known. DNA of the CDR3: TGCGCCAGCAGCCAAGATCGGGGGCAGGGGAGGAACACCTTC. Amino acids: CASSQDRGQGRNTF.